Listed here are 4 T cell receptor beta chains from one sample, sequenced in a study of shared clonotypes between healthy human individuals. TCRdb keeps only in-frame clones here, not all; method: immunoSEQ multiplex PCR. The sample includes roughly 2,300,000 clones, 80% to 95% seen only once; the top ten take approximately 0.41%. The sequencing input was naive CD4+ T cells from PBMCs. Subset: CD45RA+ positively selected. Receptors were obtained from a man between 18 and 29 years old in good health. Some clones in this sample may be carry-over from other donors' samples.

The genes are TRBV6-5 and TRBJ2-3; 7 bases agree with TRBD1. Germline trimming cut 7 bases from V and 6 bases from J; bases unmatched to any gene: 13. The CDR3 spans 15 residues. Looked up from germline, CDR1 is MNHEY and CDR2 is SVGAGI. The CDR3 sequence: CASTNRGGGWDTQYF. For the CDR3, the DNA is TGTGCCAGCACCAACAGGGGTGGAGGTTGGGATACGCAGTATTTT.

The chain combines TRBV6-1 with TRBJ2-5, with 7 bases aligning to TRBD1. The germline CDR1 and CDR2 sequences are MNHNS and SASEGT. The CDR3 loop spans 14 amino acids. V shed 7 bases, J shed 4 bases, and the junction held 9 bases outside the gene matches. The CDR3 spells CASIPDRVTETQYF. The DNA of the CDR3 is TGTGCCAGCATACCCGACAGGGTGACAGAGACCCAGTACTTC.

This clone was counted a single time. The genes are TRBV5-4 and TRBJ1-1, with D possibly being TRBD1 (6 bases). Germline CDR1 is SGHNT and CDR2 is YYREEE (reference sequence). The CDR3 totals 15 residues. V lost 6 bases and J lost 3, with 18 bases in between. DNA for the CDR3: TGTGCCAGCACCCGACTACAGGGCGACTACACTGAAGCTTTCTTT. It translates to CASTRLQGDYTEAFF.

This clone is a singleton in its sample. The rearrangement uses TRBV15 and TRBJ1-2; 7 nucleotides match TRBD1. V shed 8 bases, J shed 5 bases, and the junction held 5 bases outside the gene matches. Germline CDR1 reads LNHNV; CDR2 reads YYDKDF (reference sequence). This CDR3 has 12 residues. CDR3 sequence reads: CATGQEVYGYTF. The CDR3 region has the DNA TGTGCCACCGGACAGGAGGTTTATGGCTACACCTTC.